The TCR beta chain described here comes from a study of post-analysis software for immune sequencing data. As for the study in general: Courses of disease covered relapsing-remitting, secondary progressive and progressive-relapsing multiple sclerosis.

Findings and caveats of the study: F measure clustering grouped samples strongly by preparation batch. Four to six TRBV segments were significantly more frequent in patients than in controls. TRBV5-6, TRBV5-1 and TRBV20-1 were among these segments. For normalized Chao1 diversity, multiple sclerosis patients scored significantly lower than controls did.

The authors incorporated unique molecular identifiers into the TCR beta cDNA libraries. Each batch of about 1 to 11 million T cells produced 490,000 or so cDNA molecules. TCRdb ran MiXCR on the PCR reads and lists one entry per CDR3 protein. The sample has approximately 250,000 distinct CDR3 sequences; roughly a third are singletons. This clonotype was observed many times. Its antigen is unidentified. The CDR3 covers 16 residues. CDR1 is SGDLS, CDR2 YYNGEE, per germline. Trimming cost V 0 bases and J 7 bases; bases outside gene matches: 9. The material sequenced was blood. The chain uses TRBV9 and TRBJ2-1; TRBD2 agrees at 8 bases. The origin of this receptor is a girl aged 5-17 years with multiple sclerosis. CDR3 residues: CASSVEPGGASNEQFF. The CDR3 DNA follows: TGTGCCAGCAGCGTAGAACCGGGGGGGGCGTCAAATGAGCAGTTCTTC.